This is a list of T cell receptor beta chains from one sample in a study of post-analysis software for immune sequencing data. MiXCR, applied by TCRdb to the PCR reads, yields one record per CDR3 protein. The sample shows about 560,000 distinct CDR3 sequences, around 44% of them seen only once. Sequenced input: blood. The receptors derive from a girl aged 5 to 17 with multiple sclerosis. CDR3s leave out the opening cysteine and the closing phenylalanine or tryptophan.

V gene | CDR3 protein
TRBV29-1 | SVKGLAVNTQY
TRBV29-1 | SAIVTGITNEQY
TRBV5-1 | ASSSAGSVQETQY
TRBV27 | ASSLDIRYKQY
TRBV9 | ASSVALGQGFTYNEQF
TRBV4-1 | ASSHPPVGTGELF
TRBV2 | ASSVGVNTEAF
TRBV12-3/TRBV12-4 | ASSSSGVGNEQF
TRBV29-1 | SVPRTGGYGYT
TRBV5-5 | ASSLGDNEQF
TRBV3-1 | ASSQGQGAYGYT
TRBV10-3 | AISDSRPYNEQF
TRBV12-3/TRBV12-4 | ASPASGGAAVQETQY
TRBV6-5 | ASSYSSGSGGGLDTQY
TRBV6-6 | ASSYRAPGSYNEQF
TRBV4-1 | ASSRAQGFSSYEQY
TRBV29-1 | SVEQRGGYT
TRBV20-1 | SANTYGTSAYNEQF
TRBV6-5 | ASSYSTGGYNEQF
TRBV4-1 | ASSQGVPIRGNQPQH
TRBV20-1 | SAQGGAGVNEKLF
TRBV7-2 | ASSEGGALYGYT
TRBV7-9 | ASSWDRGLTYGYT
TRBV10-3 | AISGHLGRMNTEAF
TRBV20-1 | SASYRADTQY
TRBV4-1 | ASSQEGGGQETQY
TRBV7-8 | ASSPGTVGAF
TRBV6-6 | ASSYYVRRGHEQF
TRBV14 | ASRGGQGVNEQF
TRBV20-1 | SARADRASYEQY
TRBV28 | ASSLTQSGYEQY
TRBV5-6 | ASSSPGTNSPLH
TRBV12-3/TRBV12-4 | ASSYRGMGYEQY
TRBV6-5 | ASSYSGLARYEQY
TRBV29-1 | SVVGGNEQF
TRBV18 | ASSPRLRQGMGFDTQY